This T cell receptor (beta chain) was identified during a study of cytomegalovirus exposure and HLA in healthy donors. The germline V gene has CDR1 LNHDA and CDR2 SQIVND (reference sequence). The CDR3 loop spans 14 amino acids. Trimming left V 3 bases short and J 5 bases short, with 11 bases between. The PCR employed 60 Vbeta primers together with 13 Jbeta primers. TCRdb's table, derived via immunoSEQ multiplex PCR, lists solely in-frame clones and lacks some. Altogether approximately 100,000 clones are present, about 85% being singletons, with the ten largest covering about 4.3%. Input material: PBMCs. The receptor's source is a man aged 25-45 years in good health and CMV-seronegative. The rearrangement joins TRBV19 to TRBJ2-1; D is unresolved. The CDR3 DNA follows: TGTGCCAGTAGTATGAGAGCAGCGAACAATGAGCAGTTCTTC. Residues: CASSMRAANNEQFF. Variable domain in full (rest from reference TRBV19 and TRBJ2-1): DGGITQSPKYLFRKEGQNVTLSCEQNLNHDAMYWYRQDPGQGLRLIYYSQIVNDFQKGDIAEGYSVSREKKESFPLTVTSAQKNPTAFYLCASSMRAANNEQFFGPGTRLTVL.